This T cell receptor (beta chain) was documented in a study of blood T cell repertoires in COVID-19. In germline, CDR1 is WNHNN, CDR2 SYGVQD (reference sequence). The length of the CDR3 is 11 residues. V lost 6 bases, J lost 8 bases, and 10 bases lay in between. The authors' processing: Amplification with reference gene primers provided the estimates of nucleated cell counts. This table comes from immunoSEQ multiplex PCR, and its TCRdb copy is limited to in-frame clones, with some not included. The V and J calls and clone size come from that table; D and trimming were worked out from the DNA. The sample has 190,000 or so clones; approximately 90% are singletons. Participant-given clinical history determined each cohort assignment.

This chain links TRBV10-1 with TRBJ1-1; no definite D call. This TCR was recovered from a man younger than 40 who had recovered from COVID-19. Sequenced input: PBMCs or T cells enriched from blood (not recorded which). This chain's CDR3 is CASRGGGEAFF. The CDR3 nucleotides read TGCGCCAGCAGGGGTGGAGGAGAAGCTTTCTTT.